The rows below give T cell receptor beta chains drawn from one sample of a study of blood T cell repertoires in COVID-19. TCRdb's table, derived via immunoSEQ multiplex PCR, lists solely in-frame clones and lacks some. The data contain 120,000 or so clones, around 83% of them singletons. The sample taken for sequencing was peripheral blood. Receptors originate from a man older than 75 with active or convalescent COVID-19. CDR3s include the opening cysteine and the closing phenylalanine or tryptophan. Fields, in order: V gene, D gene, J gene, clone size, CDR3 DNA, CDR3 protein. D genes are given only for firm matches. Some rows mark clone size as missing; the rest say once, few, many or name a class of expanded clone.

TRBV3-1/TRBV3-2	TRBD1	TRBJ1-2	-	TGTGCCAGCAGCCAAGAGCCAGACAGGGCGGGTGATGGCTACACCTTC	CASSQEPDRAGDGYTF
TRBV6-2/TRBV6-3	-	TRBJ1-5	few	TGTGCCAGCAGTTACGATCCCGCCAGGGAAAATCAGCCCCAGCATTTT	CASSYDPARENQPQHF
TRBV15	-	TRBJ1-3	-	TGTGCCACCAGCAGGGACAGAGCGAGCTCTGGAAACACCATATATTTT	CATSRDRASSGNTIYF
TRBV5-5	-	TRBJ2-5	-	TGTGCCAGCAGCTTGGGATTCACAGGTTCGGGGACCCAGTACTTC	CASSLGFTGSGTQYF
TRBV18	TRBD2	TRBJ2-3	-	TGTGCCAGCTCACCACCGACTAGCGGATACGGTCCTACGCAGTATTTT	CASSPPTSGYGPTQYF
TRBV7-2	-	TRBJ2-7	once	TGTGCCAGCAGCTACTCCGGGGACTCCTACGAGCAGTACTTC	CASSYSGDSYEQYF
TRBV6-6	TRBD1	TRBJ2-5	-	TGTGCCAGCAGTCTTCAGGGGGCGTGGGAGACCCAGTACTTC	CASSLQGAWETQYF
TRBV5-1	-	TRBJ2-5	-	TGCGCCAGCAGCTCCGAGCGGACTGGAGAGACCCAGTACTTC	CASSSERTGETQYF
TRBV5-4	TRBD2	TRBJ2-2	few	TGTGCCAGCAGCTTGACCGGGACTAGCGGGGGGTACAACACCGGGGAGCTGTTTTTT	CASSLTGTSGGYNTGELFF
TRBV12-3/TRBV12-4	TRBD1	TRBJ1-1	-	TGTGCCAGCAGTGCGGACAGGGGGACTGAAGCTTTCTTT	CASSADRGTEAFF
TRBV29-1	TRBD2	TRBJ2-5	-	TGCAGCGTTTATGGACTAGCGGGGCCAGGGGAGACCCAGTACTTC	CSVYGLAGPGETQYF
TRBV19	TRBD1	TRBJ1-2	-	TGTGCCAGTAGTAACCTGGACAGGGGGCAAGGCTACACCTTC	CASSNLDRGQGYTF
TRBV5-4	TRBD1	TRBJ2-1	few	TGTGCCAGCAGCTCCGGGACAGGGGTCTACAATGAGCAGTTCTTC	CASSSGTGVYNEQFF
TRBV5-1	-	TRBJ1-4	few	TGCGCCAGCAGCTTGGAATTTGGGACAGAAAAACTGTTTTTT	CASSLEFGTEKLFF
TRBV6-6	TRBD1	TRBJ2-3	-	TGTGCCAGCAGTCGGGACAGGGGGTTACCAGCACATGGTACGCAGTATTTT	CASSRDRGLPAHGTQYF
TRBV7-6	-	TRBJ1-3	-	TGTGCCAGCAGCTCCCTCGGGGTCCAGACTGGAAACACCATATATTTT	CASSSLGVQTGNTIYF
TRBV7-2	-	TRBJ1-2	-	TGTGCCAGCAGCCTCACCAGGATCGAAGCTAACTATGGCTACACCTTC	CASSLTRIEANYGYTF
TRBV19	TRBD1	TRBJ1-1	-	TGTGCCAGTAGCCGACAGGGAACTTGGAACACTGAAGCTTTCTTT	CASSRQGTWNTEAFF
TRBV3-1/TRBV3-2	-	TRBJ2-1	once	TGTGCCAGCAGCCAAGGTTCTAGCTCCTACAATGAGCAGTTCTTC	CASSQGSSSYNEQFF
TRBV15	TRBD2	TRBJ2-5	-	TGTGCCACCAGTCGCGGGGGGCCGGAACAAGAGACCCAGTACTTC	CATSRGGPEQETQYF
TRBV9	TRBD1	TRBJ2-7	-	TGTGCCAGCAGCGCGGAGGGGGACAGGGGATTCTACGAGCAGTACTTC	CASSAEGDRGFYEQYF
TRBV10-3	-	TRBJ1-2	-	TGTGCCATCAGTGAGAGTCCGGACTATGGCTACACCTTC	CAISESPDYGYTF
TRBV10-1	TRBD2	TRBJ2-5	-	TGCGCCAGCACAATAGCGGGGACGAAGACCCAGTACTTC	CASTIAGTKTQYF
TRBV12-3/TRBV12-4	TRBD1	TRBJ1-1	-	TGTGCCAGCAGTCCACAAGGACAGGTGGCGTTCTTT	CASSPQGQVAFF
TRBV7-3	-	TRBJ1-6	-	TGTGCCAGCAGCTTAACGGGGGCATCTTCACCCCTCCACTTT	CASSLTGASSPLHF
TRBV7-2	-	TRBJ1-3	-	TGTGCCAGCAGCTTAGCGACCGACAAGCGGAACACCATATATTTT	CASSLATDKRNTIYF
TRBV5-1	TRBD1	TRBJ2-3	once	TGCGCCAGCAGCCCCGGGACAGGGGAGGATACGCAGTATTTT	CASSPGTGEDTQYF
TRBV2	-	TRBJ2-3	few	TGTGCCAGCAGTGAAGTCTCAGATACGCAGTATTTT	CASSEVSDTQYF
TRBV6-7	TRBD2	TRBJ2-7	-	TGTGCCAGCAGACCGCCGGCCAGCGGGGGGGGCTCCTACGAGCAGTACTTC	CASRPPASGGGSYEQYF
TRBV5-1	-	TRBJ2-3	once	TGCGCCAGCAGCTTGGTCGGGGTCGAAGATACGCAGTATTTT	CASSLVGVEDTQYF
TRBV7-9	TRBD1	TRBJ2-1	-	TGTGCCAACCGGGACAGCTACAATGAGCAGTTCTTC	CANRDSYNEQFF
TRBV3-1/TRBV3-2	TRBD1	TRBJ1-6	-	TGTGCCAGCGGGACAGGGCCCTATAATTCACCCCTCCACTTT	CASGTGPYNSPLHF
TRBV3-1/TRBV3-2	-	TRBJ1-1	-	TGTGCCAGCAGCCAGGTTAGGGGGGGTGAAGCTTTCTTT	CASSQVRGGEAFF
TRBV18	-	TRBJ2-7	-	TGTGCCAGCTCACCCCCTTGGCCATCCGAGCAGTACTTC	CASSPPWPSEQYF
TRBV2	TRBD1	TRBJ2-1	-	TGTGCCAGCAGTGAAGCTGGGACAGAGTACAATGAGCAGTTCTTC	CASSEAGTEYNEQFF
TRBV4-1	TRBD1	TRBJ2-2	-	TGCGCCAGCAGCCAAAGCAGGGGGCTAGGCGGGGAGCTGTTTTTT	CASSQSRGLGGELFF
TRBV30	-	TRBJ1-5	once	TGTGCCTGGAGTCAGGGGATGAACCAGCCCCAGCATTTT	CAWSQGMNQPQHF
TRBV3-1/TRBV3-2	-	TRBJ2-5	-	TGTGCCAGCAGCCCGGGGCGGGCGGGGTGGGTAGAGACCCAGTACTTC	CASSPGRAGWVETQYF
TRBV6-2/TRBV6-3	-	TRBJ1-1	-	TGTGCCAGCAGCTGGGCGATCTGGGCTGAAGCTTTCTTT	CASSWAIWAEAFF
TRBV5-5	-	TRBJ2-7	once	TGTGCCAGCAGCTTAGGACAGGACTACTCCTACGAGCAGTACTTC	CASSLGQDYSYEQYF
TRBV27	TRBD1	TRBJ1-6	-	TGTGCCAGCAGTTTGTCCCCGGACAGGTTGAGCTCCTATAATTCACCCCTCCACTTT	CASSLSPDRLSSYNSPLHF
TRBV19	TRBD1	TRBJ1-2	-	TGTGCCAGTAGTGCCGGGACAGGGGTCAACTATGGCTACACCTTC	CASSAGTGVNYGYTF
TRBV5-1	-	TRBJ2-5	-	TGCGCCAGTCAAGGGAGTCCGGGGGAGACCCAGTACTTC	CASQGSPGETQYF
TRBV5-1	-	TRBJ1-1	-	TGCGCCAGCAGTTTGGTCATGGGGGCGAGCGCTGAAGCTTTCTTT	CASSLVMGASAEAFF
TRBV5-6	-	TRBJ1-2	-	TGTGCCAGCAGTACAGGGACCTACTATGGCTACACCTTC	CASSTGTYYGYTF
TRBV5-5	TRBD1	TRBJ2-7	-	TGTGCCAGCAGCTTGTTGAGACAGGGTGTTTACGAGCAGTACTTC	CASSLLRQGVYEQYF
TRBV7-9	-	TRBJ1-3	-	TGTGCCAGCAGCTTAGCGGAGGCTGGAAACACCATATATTTT	CASSLAEAGNTIYF
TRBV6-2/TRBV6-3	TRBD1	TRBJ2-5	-	TGTGCCAGCAGTTACGCACAGGGGATCGGAGAGACCCAGTACTTC	CASSYAQGIGETQYF
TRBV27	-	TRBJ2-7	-	TGTGCCAGCAGCCCCAGGGTAGGCGAGCAGTACTTC	CASSPRVGEQYF